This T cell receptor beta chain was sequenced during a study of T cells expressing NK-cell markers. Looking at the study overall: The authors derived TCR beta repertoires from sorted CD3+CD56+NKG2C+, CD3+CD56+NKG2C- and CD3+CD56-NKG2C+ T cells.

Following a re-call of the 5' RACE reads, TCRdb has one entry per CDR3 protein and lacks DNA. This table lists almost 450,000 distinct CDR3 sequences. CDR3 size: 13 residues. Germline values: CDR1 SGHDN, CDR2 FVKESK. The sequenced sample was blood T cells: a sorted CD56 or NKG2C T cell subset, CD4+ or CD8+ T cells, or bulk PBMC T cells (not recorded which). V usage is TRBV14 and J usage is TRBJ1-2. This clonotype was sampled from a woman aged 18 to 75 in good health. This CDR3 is CASSLGTQYGYTF.